This record covers a single TCR beta chain. The sample is drawn from a study of shared clonotypes between healthy human individuals. The donor cohort consisted entirely of Caucasian adults residing in Nashville, Tennessee. There are 13 residues in the CDR3. Germline CDR1 reads MDHEN; CDR2 reads SYDVKM. Sequencing used immunoSEQ multiplex PCR; TCRdb keeps in-frame clones, though not all of them. The sample consists of 950,000 to 1,100,000 clones, 75% to 85% of them appearing once. This sequence joins TRBV28 and TRBJ1-5, with D possibly TRBD1 on 6 matching bases. The source material was memory CD4+ T cells from PBMCs. Stated subset: CD45RA-negative fraction. The sequence derives from a man aged 18 to 30 in good health. Some clones in this sample may be carry-over from other donors' samples. This chain's CDR3 is CAYGGPPRQPQHF. The CDR3 DNA reads TGTGCATACGGGGGGCCCCCCAGACAGCCCCAGCATTTT.